This entry lists 14 T cell receptor beta chains sequenced from one sample in a study of blood T cells in healthy people across ages. A second PCR of roughly 7 to 11 cycles used a sample-barcoded 5' primer and a J-beta primer mix. TCRdb reprocessed the 5' RACE reads with MiXCR, giving one entry per CDR3 protein. This table has 800,000 to 900,000 distinct CDR3 sequences, around 62% appearing once. Sequencing input: blood. These receptors were taken from a man aged 25-45 years in good health.

V is TRBV5-1 and J is TRBJ2-1; 9 bases map to TRBD1. V lost 2 bases to trimming and J lost 8 bases; unmatched junction nucleotides: 17. Per germline, CDR1 SGHRS and CDR2 YFSETQ. The CDR3 is made up of 18 amino acids. CDR3 in DNA: TGCGCCAGCAGCTTTGAGGGGATCTACGGGACAGGGATAGATGAGCAGTTCTTC. This encodes CASSFEGIYGTGIDEQFF. Drawing the rest from reference TRBV5-1 and TRBJ2-1, the complete variable domain is KAGVTQTPRYLIKTRGQQVTLSCSPISGHRSVSWYQQTPGQGLQFLFEYFSETQRNKGNFPGRFSGRQFSNSRSEMNVSTLELGDSALYLCASSFEGIYGTGIDEQFFGPGTRLTVL.

The J gene is TRBJ2-4, the V gene TRBV5-1; possible D gene TRBD2, 6 bases. The J call may not be correct, given that the DNA end is closer to TRBJ2-7. Germline CDR1 is SGHRS and CDR2 is YFSETQ. The CDR3 consists of 17 residues. The DNA of the CDR3 is TGCGCCAGCAGCGACTTTGGGGGGTCAGCGGGCTACTACGAGCAGTACTTC. It encodes CASSDFGGSAGYYEQYF.

This chain connects TRBV27 to TRBJ2-5; D not certain. This CDR3 spans 14 amino acids. V gave up 8 bases and J gave up 1 base, with 14 bases separating them. CDR1 and CDR2 from the germline V gene are MNHEY and SMNVEV (reference sequence). The CDR3 loop is CASGLGRVQETQYF. CDR3 DNA sequence: TGTGCCAGCGGCCTCGGGCGAGTCCAAGAGACCCAGTACTTC.

The CDR3 DNA reads TGTGCCAGCAGCTTACGCGGGGGGAGATACAATGAGCAGTTCTTC. Translated: CASSLRGGRYNEQFF. This chain uses TRBV7-3 with TRBJ2-1, with 8 bases fitting TRBD2. The germline gives CDR1 SGHTA, CDR2 FQGTGA. The CDR3 runs to 15 residues. With V trimmed by 2 bases and J by 4 bases, 4 bases remained unmatched.

The V and J genes are TRBV5-1 and TRBJ2-7, with a tentative D call TRBD2 (5 bases). The CDR3 runs to 11 residues. V was pared by 3 bases and J by 7 bases, with 8 bases between. CDR1 and CDR2 from the germline V gene are SGHRS and YFSETQ. CDR3 sequence reads: CASSSSREQYF. CDR3 DNA: TGCGCCAGCAGCTCTAGCAGAGAGCAGTACTTC.

The chain employs TRBV4-1 and TRBJ2-1; D is perhaps TRBD1 (6 bases). CDR3 length: 18 amino acids. Germline values: CDR1 MGHRA, CDR2 YSYEKL. Deletions cut 4 bases from V and 0 bases from J, with 19 bases between. CDR3 sequence reads: CASSLTAMGTPSYNEQFF. The CDR3 DNA sequence: TGCGCCAGCAGCCTCACCGCTATGGGGACACCCTCCTACAATGAGCAGTTCTTC.

This clonotype was counted between two and nine times. The V call is TRBV5-1, the J call TRBJ2-7; TRBD1 is a possible D gene (5 bases). Germline-derived CDR1 and CDR2 are SGHRS and YFSETQ. With 0 bases removed from V and 2 bases from J, the gap between germline ends came to 12 bases. The CDR3 spans 15 residues. The CDR3 region has the DNA TGCGCCAGCAGCTTGGGAAGGGGCGAGACCTACGAGCAGTACTTC. Its protein product is CASSLGRGETYEQYF.

The chain couples TRBV13 to TRBJ2-5, with a tentative D call TRBD2 (6 bases). The J call may be incorrect, as the DNA end agrees better with TRBJ2-7. The CDR3 has 13 residues. Germline CDR1 and CDR2: PRHDT and FYEKMQ (reference sequence). The CDR3 spells CASSVRTTLEQYF. The CDR3 DNA reads TGTGCCAGCAGCGTTAGGACTACCCTCGAGCAGTACTTC.

In its sample, this clonotype was seen a few times. The chain uses TRBV5-1 and TRBJ2-1, with D possibly TRBD1 on 6 matching bases. Trimming took off 4 bases at V and 4 bases at J, with 12 bases between the two ends. Germline CDR1 SGHRS, CDR2 YFSETQ. This CDR3 spans 14 amino acids. CDR3 bases: TGCGCCAGCAGCCCCGGGACAACGTACAATGAGCAGTTCTTC. Its translation is CASSPGTTYNEQFF.

The chain joins TRBV7-8 to TRBJ2-1; 10 bases line up with TRBD2. The J segment lost 9 bases and the V segment lost 0 bases, leaving 5 bases of the junction unmatched. This CDR3 has 15 residues. From germline, CDR1 is SGHVS and CDR2 FQNEAQ. The CDR3 coding sequence is TGTGCCAGCAGCTTAGCGAGTAGCGGGGGGCGTGAGCAGTTCTTC. It encodes CASSLASSGGREQFF.

In regard to this clonotype: One junction end disagrees with the germline gene, perhaps due to a read error. The V call is TRBV7-9, the J call TRBJ2-7, with D maybe TRBD2 (6 bases). This CDR3 comprises 15 residues. The germline CDR1 and CDR2 sequences are SEHNR and FQNEAQ (reference sequence). CDR3 amino acids: CASSYLRDFAYERYF. The CDR3 coding sequence is TGTGCCAGCAGCTATCTCCGGGACTTTGCCTACGAGCGGTACTTC.

This sequence joins TRBV7-9 and TRBJ2-1; D not resolved. This CDR3 comprises 13 residues. V was pared by 5 bases and J by 0 bases, with 5 bases between. Germline V gene data show CDR1 as SEHNR and CDR2 as FQNEAQ (reference sequence). CDR3 in amino acids: CASSNSSYNEQFF. CDR3 nucleotide sequence: TGTGCCAGCAGCAATAGCTCCTACAATGAGCAGTTCTTC.

This rearrangement joins TRBV7-7 to TRBJ2-2, with TRBD1 as a possible D gene (5 bases). The CDR3 has 16 amino acids. V lost 5 bases and J 2 bases, leaving 15 bases between the germline ends. Germline CDR1 and CDR2: SSHAT and FNYEAQ (reference sequence). CDR3 nucleotides: TGTGCCAGCAGCCCCCTATTGACAGAAAACACCGGGGAGCTGTTTTTT. Translating it yields CASSPLLTENTGELFF.

The chain links TRBV5-5 to TRBJ2-5, with D possibly being TRBD2 (5 bases). The CDR3 covers 14 residues. CDR1 SGHKS and CDR2 YYEKEE come from the germline V gene (reference sequence). V was shortened by 2 bases and J by 5 bases, with 13 bases between the two germline ends. This CDR3 reads CASSFSAERETQYF. CDR3 coding DNA: TGTGCCAGCAGCTTTTCAGCGGAAAGGGAGACCCAGTACTTC.